These 24 T cell receptor beta chains share one sample of origin, sequenced in a study of blood T cell repertoires in COVID-19. Clones were sequenced by immunoSEQ multiplex PCR, and TCRdb holds only the in-frame ones, with some missing. In the table there are some 150,000 clones, about four fifths of which are singletons. Source material: peripheral blood. The receptors here all came from a woman aged 65 to 85 with COVID-19, enrolled during active disease.

CDR3 region: CASSLRRGVYGYTF. The CDR3 DNA sequence: TGTGCCAGCAGCCTACGACGGGGGGTCTATGGCTACACCTTC. The chain joins TRBV3-1 (or the pseudogene TRBV3-2) to TRBJ1-2, with D perhaps matching TRBD1 (5 bases). CDR1 LGHDT and CDR2 YNNKEL come from the germline V gene (reference sequence). Trimming removed 4 bases from V and 4 bases from J, with 13 bases in between. The CDR3 has 14 residues.

The rearrangement links TRBV7-2 to TRBJ2-5; 8 nucleotides line up with TRBD2. With V trimmed by 1 base and J by 1 base, 5 bases remained unmatched. The CDR3 is 16 residues long. Germline CDR1 reads SGHTA; CDR2 reads FQGNSA. CDR3 nucleotide sequence: TGTGCCAGCAGCTTAGGCGGCGCGGGGGGCCAAGAGACCCAGTACTTC. Residues: CASSLGGAGGQETQYF.

This clone was seen only once. The chain is built from TRBV29-1 and TRBJ1-2, with D maybe TRBD1 (5 bases). Germline V lookup: CDR1 SQVTM, CDR2 ANQGSEA. The V end lost 1 base, the J end lost 5 bases, and 14 bases lay between the germline ends. CDR3 size: 14 residues. The CDR3 DNA reads TGCAGCGTTGAAGGCGGGGCCGATGAGTATGGCTACACCTTC. Its translation is CSVEGGADEYGYTF.

The rearrangement uses TRBV7-3 and TRBJ2-5; TRBD1 is a possible D gene (7 bases). Looked up from germline, CDR1 is SGHTA and CDR2 is FQGTGA. This CDR3 has 13 residues. Trimming took 5 bases from V and 5 from J, leaving 12 bases between them. The DNA for the CDR3 is TGTGCCAGCAGCCTCAGGGGGGACGAGACCCAGTACTTC. It specifies CASSLRGDETQYF.

The genes are TRBV2 and TRBJ1-2, with D unresolved. This CDR3 is 14 amino acids long. The V end lost 4 bases, the J end lost 6 bases, and 15 bases lay between the germline ends. Per germline, CDR1 SNHLY and CDR2 FYNNEI. The CDR3 loop is CASSGVRGRDGYTF. In nucleotides, the CDR3 is TGTGCCAGCAGTGGAGTCCGGGGTAGGGATGGCTACACCTTC.

V is TRBV28 and J is TRBJ2-7; 10 nucleotides agree with TRBD1. Per the germline V gene, CDR1 is MDHEN and CDR2 is SYDVKM. The CDR3 sequence is 17 residues long. The V and J ends lost 2 bases and 0 bases, in that order; junction bases with no gene match: 7. The CDR3 coding sequence is TGTGCCAGCAGTTTAGACGCCGGACAGGGGGGCTCCTACGAGCAGTACTTC. Amino acids: CASSLDAGQGGSYEQYF.

The CDR3 region is CAISEGAYNEQFF. Here the CDR3 DNA reads TGTGCCATCAGTGAGGGAGCCTACAATGAGCAGTTCTTC. The chain uses TRBV10-3 and TRBJ2-1; D is unresolved. This CDR3 is 13 amino acids long. V was clipped by 2 bases and J by 2 bases, with 4 bases between them. Looked up from germline, CDR1 is ENHRY and CDR2 is SYGVKD.

This chain connects TRBV5-1 to TRBJ2-7, with TRBD1 identical over 7 bases. V gave up 4 bases and J gave up 1 base; unmatched junction bases: 2. CDR1 SGHRS and CDR2 YFSETQ come from the germline V gene. This CDR3 is 13 amino acids long. This CDR3 is CASSGDRSYEQYF. CDR3 DNA: TGCGCCAGCAGCGGGGACAGATCCTACGAGCAGTACTTC.

The rearrangement links TRBV2 to TRBJ1-2, with D possibly TRBD1 on 6 matching bases. CDR1 is SNHLY, CDR2 FYNNEI, per germline. Deletions cut 1 base from V and 4 bases from J, with 7 bases between. CDR3 length: 13 amino acids. The CDR3 DNA follows: TGTGCCAGCAGTGAAGGCAGGGGCTATGGCTACACCTTC. The encoded protein is CASSEGRGYGYTF.

The chain has TRBV7-2 and TRBJ1-1; D unresolved. The length of the CDR3 is 15 residues. Germline lookup yields CDR1 SGHTA and CDR2 FQGNSA. V lost 1 base and J lost 5, with 14 bases in between. CDR3 DNA: TGTGCCAGCAGCTTAGGGTGGTCTGGAGCAACTGAAGCTTTCTTT. Residues: CASSLGWSGATEAFF.

This sequence joins TRBV30 and TRBJ2-7; 9 positions match TRBD1. This CDR3 contains 14 residues. From germline, CDR1 is GTSNPN and CDR2 SVGIG (reference sequence). V was pared by 3 bases and J by 4 bases, with 7 bases of the junction left unmatched. CDR3 residues: CAWRGQGVGYEQYF. CDR3 nucleotide sequence: TGTGCCTGGAGGGGACAGGGCGTAGGTTACGAGCAGTACTTC.

The chain joins TRBV9 to TRBJ1-5; tentative D call: TRBD1 (5 bases). Germline V CDR1 and CDR2: SGDLS, YYNGEE. This CDR3 comprises 17 residues. V dropped 3 bases and J dropped 7 bases, with 23 bases sitting between them. CDR3 region: CASSAPRQGGHRQPQHF. The CDR3 DNA sequence: TGTGCCAGCAGCGCCCCGCGTCAGGGAGGGCACAGACAGCCCCAGCATTTT.

This chain joins TRBV5-4 and TRBJ2-1; 8 nucleotides align to TRBD1. The CDR3 length is 16 residues. Germline V lookup: CDR1 SGHNT, CDR2 YYREEE (reference sequence). Trimming removed 1 base from V and 8 bases from J; junction bases left unmatched: 11. The CDR3 sequence is CASSLSPDRGRDEQFF. In nucleotides, the CDR3 is TGTGCCAGCAGCTTGTCCCCTGACAGGGGTAGGGATGAGCAGTTCTTC.

This clone was detected a few times. The chain employs TRBV28 and TRBJ1-4; weak D call: TRBD1 (5 bases). The CDR3 length is 14 residues. From germline, CDR1 is MDHEN and CDR2 SYDVKM. Between the trimmed V and J ends, which lost 2 bases and 8 bases, there was a span of 12 bases. The DNA for the CDR3 is TGTGCCAGCAGTTTACCCTCGCGGGGGGAAAAACTGTTTTTT. Encoded protein: CASSLPSRGEKLFF.

V is TRBV7-6 and J is TRBJ2-7; TRBD1 aligns across 9 bases. Germline trimming cut 3 bases from V and 1 base from J; bases unmatched to any gene: 4. Germline V gene lookup returns CDR1 SGHVS and CDR2 FNYEAQ. This CDR3 spans 15 amino acids. In nucleotides, the CDR3 is TGTGCCAGCAGCTTGTGGGGACAGGGTTCCTACGAGCAGTACTTC. Amino acid sequence: CASSLWGQGSYEQYF.

This chain links TRBV28 with TRBJ1-2, with 7 bases matching TRBD1. V dropped 7 bases and J dropped 4; count of bases not matched to a gene: 9. The CDR3 covers 14 residues. Germline lookup yields CDR1 MDHEN and CDR2 SYDVKM. The DNA for the CDR3 is TGTGCCAGCACATTCACAGGGGCGTCCTATGGCTACACCTTC. This sequence encodes CASTFTGASYGYTF.

This clone was observed a few times. J is TRBJ1-2 and V is TRBV2, with D possibly TRBD1 on 6 matching bases. Germline values: CDR1 SNHLY, CDR2 FYNNEI. V lost 8 bases and J lost 7, with 14 bases in between. The CDR3 consists of 12 residues. The CDR3 sequence is CASEDSGFGYTF. CDR3 in DNA: TGTGCCAGCGAGGACAGTGGATTTGGCTACACCTTC.

The V and J genes are TRBV7-2 and TRBJ1-2; TRBD1 might be the D (6 bases). V was cut by 7 bases and J by 4 bases, with 16 bases left in between. The germline gives CDR1 SGHTA, CDR2 FQGNSA. This CDR3 region has 14 residues. CDR3 amino acids: CASNFVGGPYGYTF. The CDR3 DNA is TGTGCCAGCAACTTCGTTGGGGGCCCCTATGGCTACACCTTC.

A single count supports this clone. V usage is TRBV27 and J usage is TRBJ1-5; a possible D gene is TRBD1 (6 bases). Germline CDR1 and CDR2: MNHEY and SMNVEV (reference sequence). Between the trimmed V and J ends, which lost 8 bases and 0 bases, there was a span of 14 bases. The CDR3 loop spans 15 amino acids. The CDR3 spells CASGLGGTSNQPQHF. The DNA for the CDR3 is TGTGCCAGCGGGCTAGGGGGAACTAGCAATCAGCCCCAGCATTTT.

The chain combines TRBV20-1 with TRBJ1-6; possibly TRBD1 for D (6 bases). CDR1 and CDR2 from the germline V gene are DFQATT and SNEGSKA (reference sequence). The ends were cut back, 3 bases at V and 7 bases at J, with 19 bases in the middle. The CDR3 extends over 16 amino acids. CDR3 sequence reads: CSASRPLGQYNSPLHF. The CDR3 DNA follows: TGCAGTGCTAGTCGTCCGCTCGGACAGTACAATTCACCCCTCCACTTT.

The chain is built from TRBV12-3 or TRBV12-4 and TRBJ2-2; D uncertain. V lost 6 bases to trimming and J lost 8 bases, with 13 bases between them. CDR3 length: 13 amino acids. The CDR3 nucleotides are TGTGCCAGCAGACTCACAGACGAAGGGGAGCTGTTTTTT. Protein: CASRLTDEGELFF.

This chain uses TRBV5-4 with TRBJ1-2; 9 nucleotides match TRBD1. The CDR3 has 14 residues. The J segment lost 3 bases and the V segment lost 4 bases, leaving 4 bases of the junction unmatched. Germline V lookup: CDR1 SGHNT, CDR2 YYREEE (reference sequence). The DNA for the CDR3 is TGTGCCAGCAGCCGTGACAGGGGGGACTATGGCTACACCTTC. This codes for CASSRDRGDYGYTF.

The V call is TRBV10-2, the J call TRBJ1-6, with D hard to call. V lost 6 bases and J lost 4, with 10 bases in between. The CDR3 is made up of 14 amino acids. CDR1 and CDR2 (germline): WSHSY, SAAADI. CDR3 nucleotides: TGCGCCAGCAGGAGGGAGGGATATAATTCACCCCTCCACTTT. Residues: CASRREGYNSPLHF.

The V and J genes are TRBV2 and TRBJ1-2; TRBD1 matches at 10 bases. Germline V gives CDR1 SNHLY, CDR2 FYNNEI. Losses at the gene ends were 0 bases for V and 4 bases for J; bases not matched to a gene: 8. The CDR3 has 17 residues. This CDR3 is CASSEAYQGDRGYGYTF. As DNA, the CDR3 is TGTGCCAGCAGTGAAGCTTACCAAGGGGACAGGGGCTATGGCTACACCTTC.